This T cell receptor beta chain is from a study of blood T cell repertoires in COVID-19. This CDR3 region has 17 residues. The ends were cut back, 2 bases at V and 0 bases at J, with 11 bases in the middle. Germline CDR1 reads MNHNS; CDR2 reads SASEGT. Clinical histories supplied by participants themselves formed the basis of cohort assignment. Here immunoSEQ multiplex PCR was the method, and the copy in TCRdb shows in-frame clones only, minus some. The repertoire has over 400,000 clones, roughly nine tenths of them found once; the top ten carry 8.3%. The chain has TRBV6-1 and TRBJ1-6; D not resolved. The sequenced sample was PBMCs or T cells enriched from blood (not recorded which). The receptor's source is a woman aged 55-75 years who had recovered from COVID-19. The CDR3 here is CASSETTISSYNSPLHF. CDR3 nucleotide sequence: TGTGCCAGCAGTGAAACTACAATCAGCTCCTATAATTCACCCCTCCACTTT.